Shown below are 3 T cell receptor beta chains from a single sample sequenced in a study of OX40 agonist ivuxolimab in advanced cancers. Sequencing was performed with immunoSEQ multiplex PCR; in TCRdb, only in-frame clones are kept and a portion is missing. Of 1,200 or so clones listed, 76% were seen once; the top ten hold approximately 8%. This material was acquired in a trial of the OX40 agonist ivuxolimab. Receptor source: an adult with an advanced solid tumor such as melanoma, head and neck, liver or kidney cancer.

The chain carries TRBV10-2 and TRBJ2-2; 8 nucleotides match TRBD2. The CDR3 runs to 14 residues. The germline gives CDR1 WSHSY, CDR2 SAAADI. V was clipped by 11 bases and J by 3 bases; unmatched bases: 8. CDR3 amino acids: CASRKAGDTGELFF. The CDR3 DNA sequence: TGCGCCTCCCGGAAAGCGGGAGACACCGGGGAGCTGTTTTTT.

This chain joins TRBV6-7 and TRBJ1-5; D ambiguous. TRBV6-7 is known as an ORF, though its function is uncertain. The CDR3 loop spans 11 amino acids. V lost 5 bases, J lost 8 bases, and 7 bases lay in between. The CDR3 sequence: CASSAGEPQHF. The CDR3 DNA follows: TGTGCCAGCAGTGCGGGAGAGCCCCAGCATTTT.

The chain carries TRBV16 and TRBJ1-5; D is uncertain. The CDR3 consists of 14 residues. Trimming took off 4 bases at V and 9 bases at J, with 16 bases between the two ends. Germline CDR1 and CDR2: KGHSY and FQNENV. The CDR3 here is CASSPTQGRPPQHF. The CDR3 DNA reads TGTGCCAGCAGCCCGACGCAAGGCAGGCCGCCCCAGCATTTT.